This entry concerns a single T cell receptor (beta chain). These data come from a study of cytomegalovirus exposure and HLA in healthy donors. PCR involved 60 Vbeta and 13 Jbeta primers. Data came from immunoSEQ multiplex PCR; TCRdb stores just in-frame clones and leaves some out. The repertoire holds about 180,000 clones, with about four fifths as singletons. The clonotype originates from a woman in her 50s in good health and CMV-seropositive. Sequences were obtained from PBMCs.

The CDR3 loop is CASSFELQGPPDTQYF. CDR3 coding DNA: TGTGCCAGCAGTTTTGAACTACAGGGGCCGCCGGATACGCAGTATTTT. This chain links TRBV27 with TRBJ2-3, with 7 bases fitting TRBD1. Germline-derived CDR1 and CDR2 are MNHEY and SMNVEV (reference sequence). J gave up 6 bases and V 3 bases, and 12 bases lay outside the gene matches. The CDR3 has 16 amino acids.